Here is one T cell receptor (beta chain) with its context. Its antigen remains unidentified. These data come from a study of response to subunit inactivated influenza vaccine. Overall study findings and caveats: It was the authors' suggestion that each seasonal influenza vaccination recruits few new T cells.

Each CDR3 protein gets one entry after TCRdb re-called the RT-PCR reads with MiXCR. Of about 700,000 distinct CDR3 sequences in the sample, about 15% were seen once. The material sequenced was PBMCs from blood, taken 14 to 15 days before vaccination. The sequence derives from a man aged 50 to 60 who received an inactivated influenza vaccine.

The CDR3 DNA reads as TGTGCCAGCAGCTTGGGCAGGGGGTTTTCGTCGAACAATGAGCAGTTCTTC. Protein: CASSLGRGFSSNNEQFF. The chain joins TRBV5-8 to TRBJ2-1; 7 nucleotides line up with TRBD1. The V segment lost 0 bases and the J segment 5 bases; nucleotides outside the gene matches: 11. Germline V gene lookup returns CDR1 SGHTS and CDR2 YDEGEE. The CDR3 sequence is 17 residues long.